The next 11 T cell receptor beta chains were all read from a single sample in a study of blood T cell repertoires in COVID-19. Clones were read by immunoSEQ multiplex PCR, and TCRdb kept only the in-frame ones, dropping some. Here the sample spans around 140,000 clones, about four fifths being singletons. The sequenced sample consisted of peripheral blood. These receptors all come from a woman of 80 years or more with acute or convalescent COVID-19.

This chain connects TRBV27 to TRBJ2-7, with 11 nucleotides matching TRBD2. With V trimmed by 9 bases and J by 4 bases, 11 bases remained unmatched. The CDR3 is made up of 15 amino acids. Germline V CDR1 and CDR2: MNHEY, SMNVEV (reference sequence). CDR3 bases: TGTGCCAGGCACCCTACTAGCGGGAGAGGGTACGAGCAGTACTTC. Its protein product is CARHPTSGRGYEQYF.

This clone appeared once. The J gene is TRBJ1-1, the V gene TRBV2; D ambiguous. The CDR3 is made up of 14 amino acids. The germline V gene encodes CDR1 SNHLY and CDR2 FYNNEI. V lost 6 bases and J lost 5, with 16 bases in between. The DNA for the CDR3 is TGTGCCAGCAGGGTCGTGGGCGGGGAGACTGAAGCTTTCTTT. Protein sequence: CASRVVGGETEAFF. Full variable domain (rest looked up from reference TRBV2 and TRBJ1-1): EPEVTQTPSHQVTQMGQEVILRCVPISNHLYFYWYRQILGQKVEFLVSFYNNEISEKSEIFDDQFSVERPDGSNFTLKIRSTKLEDSAMYFCASRVVGGETEAFFGQGTRLTVV.

DNA for the CDR3: TGTGCCAGCAGCCTGACCGGGTATAATTCACCCCTCCACTTT. It is translated as CASSLTGYNSPLHF. The chain carries TRBV13 and TRBJ1-6; D remains unclear. CDR1 and CDR2 from the germline V gene are PRHDT and FYEKMQ (reference sequence). Trimming stripped 5 bases from V and 4 bases from J, with 9 bases between. This CDR3 is 14 amino acids long.

The chain couples TRBV3-1 (or the pseudogene TRBV3-2) to TRBJ2-3, with D possibly matching TRBD1 (6 bases). This CDR3 region has 11 residues. Trimming cost V 11 bases and J 8 bases, with 14 bases left between them. The germline gives CDR1 LGHDT, CDR2 YNNKEL (reference sequence). CDR3 protein: CAAGVLTTQYF. CDR3 in DNA: TGTGCCGCAGGGGTCCTAACTACGCAGTATTTT.

CDR3 DNA: TGTGCCAGTAGCCGACAGGCGGACTATGGCTACACCTTC. Translated: CASSRQADYGYTF. The chain is built from TRBV19 and TRBJ1-2; D may be TRBD1 (6 bases). The germline V gene encodes CDR1 LNHDA and CDR2 SQIVND (reference sequence). The CDR3 has 13 amino acids. V lost 6 bases and J 3 bases, leaving 11 bases between the germline ends.

The chain joins TRBV9 to TRBJ1-4; D unresolved. This CDR3 spans 14 amino acids. V was cut by 1 base and J by 0 bases, with 4 bases left in between. CDR1 SGDLS and CDR2 YYNGEE come from the germline V gene. CDR3 sequence: CASSVYATNEKLFF. The CDR3 DNA is TGTGCCAGCAGCGTATATGCAACTAATGAAAAACTGTTTTTT.

There are a few counts of this clone. The sample holds other DNA sequences that translate to the same CDR3. The CDR3 DNA reads as TGTGCCAGCAGCTTGGCGGGCACAGATACGCAGTATTTT. It yields the protein CASSLAGTDTQYF. The V call is TRBV5-4, the J call TRBJ2-3; D remains ambiguous. The CDR3 length is 13 residues. Trimming took off 0 bases at V and 1 base at J, with 3 bases between the two ends. The germline V gene encodes CDR1 SGHNT and CDR2 YYREEE (reference sequence). The full variable domain, with the rest looked up from reference TRBV5-4 and TRBJ2-3, is ETGVTQSPTHLIKTRGQQVTLRCSSQSGHNTVSWYQQALGQGPQFIFQYYREEENGRGNFPPRFSGLQFPNYSSELNVNALELDDSALYLCASSLAGTDTQYFGPGTRLTVL.

This chain joins TRBV2 and TRBJ1-1, with TRBD1 matching 9 bases. This CDR3 spans 13 amino acids. Losses at the gene ends were 10 bases for V and 5 bases for J; bases not matched to a gene: 8. In germline, CDR1 is SNHLY, CDR2 FYNNEI. In DNA, the CDR3 is TGTGCCAACCCCCGGGACAGGGTGACTGAAGCTTTCTTT. Amino acid sequence: CANPRDRVTEAFF.

V is TRBV19 and J is TRBJ2-7, with TRBD2 matching 7 bases. This CDR3 is built from 16 residues. From germline, CDR1 is LNHDA and CDR2 SQIVND (reference sequence). Trimming at V came to 3 bases and at J to 0 bases, leaving 8 bases not matched to a gene. CDR3: CASSMRGTSDSYEQYF. CDR3 DNA sequence: TGTGCCAGTAGTATGCGGGGCACTAGCGACTCCTACGAGCAGTACTTC.

This clone was counted only a few times. The chain combines TRBV5-1 with TRBJ1-2; 8 bases map to TRBD1. The CDR3 sequence is 16 residues long. The ends lost 4 bases at V and 1 base at J; junction bases unmatched: 9. Germline values: CDR1 SGHRS, CDR2 YFSETQ. The CDR3 loop reads CASSVGGDRFNYGYTF. The CDR3 DNA sequence: TGCGCCAGCAGCGTTGGGGGGGACAGGTTTAACTATGGCTACACCTTC.

The V call is TRBV10-2, the J call TRBJ2-1; 9 nucleotides line up with TRBD1. CDR3 length: 17 residues. CDR1 is WSHSY and CDR2 is SAAADI in the germline V gene. The V segment lost 3 bases and the J segment 7 bases; nucleotides outside the gene matches: 13. The CDR3 DNA sequence: TGCGCCAGCAGTGAAAGGAAGAGGACAGGGGTTAATAATGAGCAGTTCTTC. Protein sequence: CASSERKRTGVNNEQFF.